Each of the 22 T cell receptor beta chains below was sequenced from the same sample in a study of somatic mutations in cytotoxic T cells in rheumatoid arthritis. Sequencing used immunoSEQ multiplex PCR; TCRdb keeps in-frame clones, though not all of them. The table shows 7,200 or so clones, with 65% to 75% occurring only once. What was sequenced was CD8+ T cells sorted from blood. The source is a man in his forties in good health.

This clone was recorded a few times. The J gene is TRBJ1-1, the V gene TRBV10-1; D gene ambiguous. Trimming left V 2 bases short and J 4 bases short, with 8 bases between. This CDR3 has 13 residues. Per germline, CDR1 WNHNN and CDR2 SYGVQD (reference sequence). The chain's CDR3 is CASSETVATEAFF. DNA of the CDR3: TGCGCCAGCAGTGAGACCGTAGCCACTGAAGCTTTCTTT.

The CDR3 nucleotides read TGTGCCAGCAGCCGGGACCACACAGATACGCAGTATTTT. Its protein product is CASSRDHTDTQYF. The rearrangement links TRBV7-6 to TRBJ2-3, with D perhaps assigned TRBD1 or TRBD2 (5 bases each). Trimming shortened V by 5 bases and J by 2 bases, and 8 bases separated the two germline ends. CDR3 size: 13 residues. Per germline, CDR1 SGHVS and CDR2 FNYEAQ.

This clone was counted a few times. The CDR3 DNA reads as TGTGCCAGCAGCTTAGGAGGGAATAGCAATCAGCCCCAGCATTTT. It translates to CASSLGGNSNQPQHF. V gene TRBV11-2 combines with J gene TRBJ1-5; D is undetermined. With 1 base removed from V and 0 bases from J, the gap between germline ends came to 7 bases. The CDR3 extends over 15 amino acids. Germline CDR1 reads SGHAT; CDR2 reads FQNNGV.

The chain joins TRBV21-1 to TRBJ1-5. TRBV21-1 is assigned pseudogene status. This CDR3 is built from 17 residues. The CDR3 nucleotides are TGTGCCAGCAGCAAAAGGGGGGGCAGGGCCGCCAATCAGCCCCAGCATTTT. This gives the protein CASSKRGGRAANQPQHF.

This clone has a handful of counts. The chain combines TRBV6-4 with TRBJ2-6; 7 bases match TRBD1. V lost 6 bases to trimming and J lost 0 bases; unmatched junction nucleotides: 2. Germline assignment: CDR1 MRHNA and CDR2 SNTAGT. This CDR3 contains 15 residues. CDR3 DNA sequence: TGTGCCAGCAGCCCAGGGGGCTCTGGGGCCAACGTCCTGACTTTC. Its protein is CASSPGGSGANVLTF.

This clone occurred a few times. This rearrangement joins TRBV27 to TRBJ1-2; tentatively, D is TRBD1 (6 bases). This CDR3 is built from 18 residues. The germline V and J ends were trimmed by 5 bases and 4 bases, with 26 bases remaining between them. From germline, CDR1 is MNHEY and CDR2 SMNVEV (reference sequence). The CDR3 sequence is CASSTIGTLGPNLYGYTF. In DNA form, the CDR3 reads TGTGCCAGCAGTACAATAGGGACACTTGGACCGAACCTCTATGGCTACACCTTC.

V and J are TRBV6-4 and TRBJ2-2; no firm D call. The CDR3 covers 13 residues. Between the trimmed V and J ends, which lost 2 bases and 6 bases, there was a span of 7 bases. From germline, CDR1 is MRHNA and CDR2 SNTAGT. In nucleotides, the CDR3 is TGTGCCAGCAGTGACGGGCCTTCCGGGGAGCTGTTTTTT. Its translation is CASSDGPSGELFF.

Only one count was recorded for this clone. The CDR3 region has the DNA TGTGCCAGCAGTCCCAAGGGGGGGGGACGGGTGTTTAATCAGCCCCAGCATTTT. Translation gives CASSPKGGGRVFNQPQHF. J is TRBJ1-5 and V is TRBV27, with D maybe TRBD1 (6 bases). This CDR3 comprises 18 residues. Per germline, CDR1 MNHEY and CDR2 SMNVEV (reference sequence). V was cut by 5 bases and J by 4 bases, with 24 bases left in between.

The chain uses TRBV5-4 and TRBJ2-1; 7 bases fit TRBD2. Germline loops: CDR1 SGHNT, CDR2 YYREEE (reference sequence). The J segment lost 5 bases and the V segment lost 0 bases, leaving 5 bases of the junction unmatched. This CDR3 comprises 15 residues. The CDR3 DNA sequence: TGTGCCAGCAGCTTGGACGGGAGGAAAAACAATGAGCAGTTCTTC. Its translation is CASSLDGRKNNEQFF.

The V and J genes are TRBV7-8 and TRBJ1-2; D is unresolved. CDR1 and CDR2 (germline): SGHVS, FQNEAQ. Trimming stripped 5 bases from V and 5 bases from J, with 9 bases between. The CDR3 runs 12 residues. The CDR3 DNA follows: TGTGCCAGCAGCCCGACTCTATATGGCTACACCTTC. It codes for CASSPTLYGYTF.

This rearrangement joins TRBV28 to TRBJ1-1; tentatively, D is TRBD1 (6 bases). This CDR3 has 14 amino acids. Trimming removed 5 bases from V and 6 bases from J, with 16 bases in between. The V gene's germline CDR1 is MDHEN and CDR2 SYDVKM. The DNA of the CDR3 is TGTGCCAGCAGTCCAAATGACAGGATACCTGAAGCTTTCTTT. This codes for CASSPNDRIPEAFF. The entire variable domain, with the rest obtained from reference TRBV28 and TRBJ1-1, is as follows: DVKVTQSSRYLVKRTGEKVFLECVQDMDHENMFWYRQDPGLGLRLIYFSYDVKMKEKGDIPEGYSVSREKKERFSLILESASTNQTSMYLCASSPNDRIPEAFFGQGTRLTVV.

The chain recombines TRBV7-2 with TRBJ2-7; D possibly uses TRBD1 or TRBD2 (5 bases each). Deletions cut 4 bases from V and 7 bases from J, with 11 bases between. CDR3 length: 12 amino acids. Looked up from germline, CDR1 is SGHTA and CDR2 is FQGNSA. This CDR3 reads CASSSGTDEQYV. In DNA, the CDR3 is TGTGCCAGCAGCTCCGGGACGGATGAGCAGTACGTC.

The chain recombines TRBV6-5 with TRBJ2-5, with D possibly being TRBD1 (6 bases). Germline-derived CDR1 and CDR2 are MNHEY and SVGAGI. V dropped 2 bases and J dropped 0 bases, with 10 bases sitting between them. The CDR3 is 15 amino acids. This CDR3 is CASSYGRDNQETQYF. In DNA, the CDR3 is TGTGCCAGCAGTTACGGCAGGGACAACCAAGAGACCCAGTACTTC.

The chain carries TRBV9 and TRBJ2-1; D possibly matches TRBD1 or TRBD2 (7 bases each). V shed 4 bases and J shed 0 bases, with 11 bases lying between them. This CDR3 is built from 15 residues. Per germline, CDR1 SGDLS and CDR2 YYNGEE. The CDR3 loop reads CASSQGGSSYNEQFF. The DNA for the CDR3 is TGTGCCAGCAGCCAGGGGGGGAGCTCCTACAATGAGCAGTTCTTC. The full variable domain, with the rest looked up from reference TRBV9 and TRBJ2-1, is DSGVTQTPKHLITATGQRVTLRCSPRSGDLSVYWYQQSLDQGLQFLIQYYNGEERAKGNILERFSAQQFPDLHSELNLSSLELGDSALYFCASSQGGSSYNEQFFGPGTRLTVL.

DNA of the CDR3: TGTGCCAGTAGTATTACAGGGTGGGGTGAGCAGTTCTTC. It encodes CASSITGWGEQFF. This chain links TRBV19 with TRBJ2-1; D is perhaps TRBD1 (6 bases). The CDR3 is 13 amino acids. V lost 3 bases, J lost 9 bases, and 12 bases lay in between. CDR1 is LNHDA, CDR2 SQIVND, per germline (reference sequence).

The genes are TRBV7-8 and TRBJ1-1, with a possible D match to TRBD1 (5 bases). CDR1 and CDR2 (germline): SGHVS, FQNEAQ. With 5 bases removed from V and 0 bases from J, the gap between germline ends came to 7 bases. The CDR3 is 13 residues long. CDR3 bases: TGTGCCAGCAGCGTGACAGTGAACACTGAAGCTTTCTTT. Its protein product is CASSVTVNTEAFF.

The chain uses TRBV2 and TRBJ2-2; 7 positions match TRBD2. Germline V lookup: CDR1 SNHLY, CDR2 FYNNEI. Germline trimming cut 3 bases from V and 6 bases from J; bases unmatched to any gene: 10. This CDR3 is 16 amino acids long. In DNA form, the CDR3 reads TGTGCCAGCAGTGACGGATCTAGCGGTGGATCCGGGGAGCTGTTTTTT. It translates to CASSDGSSGGSGELFF.

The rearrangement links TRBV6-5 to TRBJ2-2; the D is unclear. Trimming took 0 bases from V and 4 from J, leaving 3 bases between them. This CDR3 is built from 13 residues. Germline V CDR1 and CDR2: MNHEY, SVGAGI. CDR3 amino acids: CASSYSSTGELFF. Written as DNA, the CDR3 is TGTGCCAGCAGTTACTCGAGCACCGGGGAGCTGTTTTTT.

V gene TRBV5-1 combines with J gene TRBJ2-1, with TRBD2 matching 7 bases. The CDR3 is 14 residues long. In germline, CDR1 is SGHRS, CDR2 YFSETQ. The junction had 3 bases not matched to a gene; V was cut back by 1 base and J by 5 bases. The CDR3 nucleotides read TGCGCCAGCAGCTTGCAGAGCGGGAACAATGAGCAGTTCTTC. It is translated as CASSLQSGNNEQFF.

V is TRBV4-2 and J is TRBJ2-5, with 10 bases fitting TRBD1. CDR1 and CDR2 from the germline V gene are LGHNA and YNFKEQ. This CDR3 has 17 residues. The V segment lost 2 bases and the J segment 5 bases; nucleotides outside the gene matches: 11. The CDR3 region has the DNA TGTGCCAGCAGCCAACAAGGACAGGGGGGTCCAGGGGAGACCCAGTACTTC. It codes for CASSQQGQGGPGETQYF.

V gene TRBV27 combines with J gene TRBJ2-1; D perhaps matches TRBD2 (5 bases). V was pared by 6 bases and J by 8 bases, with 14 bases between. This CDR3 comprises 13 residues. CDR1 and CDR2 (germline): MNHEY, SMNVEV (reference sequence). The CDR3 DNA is TGTGCCAGCAGCCTAGGTAGCGCCCATGAGCAGTTCTTC. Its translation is CASSLGSAHEQFF.

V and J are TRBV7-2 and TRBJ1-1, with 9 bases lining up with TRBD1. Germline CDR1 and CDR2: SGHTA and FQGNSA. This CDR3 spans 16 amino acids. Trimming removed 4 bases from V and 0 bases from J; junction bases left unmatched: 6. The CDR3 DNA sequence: TGTGCCAGCAGCTGGGACCGGGACAGGGTGAACACTGAAGCTTTCTTT. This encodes CASSWDRDRVNTEAFF.